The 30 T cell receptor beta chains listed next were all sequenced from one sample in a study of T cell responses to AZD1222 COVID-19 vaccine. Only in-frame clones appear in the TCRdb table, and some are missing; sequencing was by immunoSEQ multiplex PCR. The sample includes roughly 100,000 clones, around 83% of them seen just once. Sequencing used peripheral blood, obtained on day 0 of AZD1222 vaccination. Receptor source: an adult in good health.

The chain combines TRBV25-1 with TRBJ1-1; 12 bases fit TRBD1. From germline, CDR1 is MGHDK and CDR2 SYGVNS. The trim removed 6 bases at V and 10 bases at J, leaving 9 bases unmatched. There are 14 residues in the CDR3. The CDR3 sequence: CASRPGQGAFRAFF. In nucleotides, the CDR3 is TGTGCCAGCAGGCCGGGACAGGGGGCTTTTCGAGCTTTCTTT. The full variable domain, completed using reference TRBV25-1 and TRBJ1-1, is EADIYQTPRYLVIGTGKKITLECSQTMGHDKMYWYQQDPGMELHLIHYSYGVNSTEKGDLSSESTVSRIRTEHFPLTLESARPSHTSQYLCASRPGQGAFRAFFGQGTRLTVV.

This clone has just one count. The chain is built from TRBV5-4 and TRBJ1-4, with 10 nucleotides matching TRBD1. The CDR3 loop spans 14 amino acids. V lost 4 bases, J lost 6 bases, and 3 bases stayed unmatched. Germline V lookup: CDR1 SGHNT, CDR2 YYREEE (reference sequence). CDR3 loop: CASSGGTGDEKLFF. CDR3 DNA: TGTGCCAGCAGCGGTGGGACAGGGGATGAAAAACTGTTTTTT.

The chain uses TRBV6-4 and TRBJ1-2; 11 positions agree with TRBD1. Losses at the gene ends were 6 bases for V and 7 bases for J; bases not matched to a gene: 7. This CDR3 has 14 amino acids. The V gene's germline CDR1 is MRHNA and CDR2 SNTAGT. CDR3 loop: CASRPGQGAPGYTF. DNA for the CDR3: TGTGCCAGCAGGCCTGGACAGGGGGCGCCTGGCTACACCTTC.

The CDR3 is CASSDPDRDEQYF. The CDR3 DNA reads as TGTGCCAGCAGTGACCCTGACAGGGACGAGCAGTACTTC. The J gene is TRBJ2-7, the V gene TRBV2, with 7 bases lining up with TRBD1. The CDR3 contains 13 residues. Per the germline V gene, CDR1 is SNHLY and CDR2 is FYNNEI. The junction had 4 bases not matched to a gene; V was cut back by 3 bases and J by 5 bases.

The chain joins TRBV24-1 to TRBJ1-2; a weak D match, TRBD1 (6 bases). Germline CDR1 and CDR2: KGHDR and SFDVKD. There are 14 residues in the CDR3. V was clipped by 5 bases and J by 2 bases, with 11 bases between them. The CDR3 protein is CATSGPGHNYGYTF. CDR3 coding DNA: TGTGCCACCAGTGGCCCGGGACACAACTATGGCTACACCTTC.

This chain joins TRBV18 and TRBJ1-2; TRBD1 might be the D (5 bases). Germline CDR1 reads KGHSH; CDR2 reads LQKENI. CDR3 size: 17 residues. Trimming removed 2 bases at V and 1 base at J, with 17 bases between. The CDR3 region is CASSPGSPGRYNYGYTF. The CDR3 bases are TGTGCCAGCTCACCAGGGAGTCCGGGACGGTATAACTATGGCTACACCTTC.

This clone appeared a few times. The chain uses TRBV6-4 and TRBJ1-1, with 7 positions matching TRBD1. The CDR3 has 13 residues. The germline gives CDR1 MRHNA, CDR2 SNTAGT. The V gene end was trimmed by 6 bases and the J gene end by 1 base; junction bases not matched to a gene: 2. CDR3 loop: CASRQGPNTEAFF. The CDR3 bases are TGTGCCAGCAGACAGGGGCCGAACACTGAAGCTTTCTTT.

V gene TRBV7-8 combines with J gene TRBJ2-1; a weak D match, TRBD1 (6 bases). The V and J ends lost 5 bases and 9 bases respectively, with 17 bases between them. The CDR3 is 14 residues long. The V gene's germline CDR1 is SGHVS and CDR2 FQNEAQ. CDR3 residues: CASSPMTGYGEQFF. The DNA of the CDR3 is TGTGCCAGCAGCCCAATGACAGGTTATGGTGAGCAGTTCTTC.

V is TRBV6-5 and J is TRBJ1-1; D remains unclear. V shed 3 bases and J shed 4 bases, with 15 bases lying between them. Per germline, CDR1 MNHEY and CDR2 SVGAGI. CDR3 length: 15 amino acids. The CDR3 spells CASSYSTSRSTEAFF. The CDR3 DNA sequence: TGTGCCAGCAGTTATTCGACGTCTCGGAGCACTGAAGCTTTCTTT.

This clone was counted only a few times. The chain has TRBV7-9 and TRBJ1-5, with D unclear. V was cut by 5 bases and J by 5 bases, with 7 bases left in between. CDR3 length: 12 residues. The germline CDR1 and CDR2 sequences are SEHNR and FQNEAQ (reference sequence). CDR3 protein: CASSLVDQPQHF. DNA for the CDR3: TGTGCCAGCAGCCTAGTAGATCAGCCCCAGCATTTT.

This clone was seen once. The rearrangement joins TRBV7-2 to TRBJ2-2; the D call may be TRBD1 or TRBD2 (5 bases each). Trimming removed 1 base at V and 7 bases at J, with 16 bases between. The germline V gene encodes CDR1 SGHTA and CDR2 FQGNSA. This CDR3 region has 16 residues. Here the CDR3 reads CASSLGFGGLGGELFF. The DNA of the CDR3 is TGTGCCAGCAGCTTAGGGTTTGGGGGATTGGGCGGGGAGCTGTTTTTT.

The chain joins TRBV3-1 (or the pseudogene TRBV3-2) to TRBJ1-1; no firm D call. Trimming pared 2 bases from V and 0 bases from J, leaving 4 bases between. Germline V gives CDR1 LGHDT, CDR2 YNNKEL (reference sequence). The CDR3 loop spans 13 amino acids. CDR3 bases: TGTGCCAGCAGCCAAACCTTGAACACTGAAGCTTTCTTT. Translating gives CASSQTLNTEAFF.

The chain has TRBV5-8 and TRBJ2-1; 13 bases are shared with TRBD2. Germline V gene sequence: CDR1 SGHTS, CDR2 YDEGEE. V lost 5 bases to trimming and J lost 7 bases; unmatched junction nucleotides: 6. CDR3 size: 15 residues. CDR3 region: CASRDGLAGVNEQFF. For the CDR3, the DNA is TGTGCCAGCAGGGACGGACTAGCGGGAGTTAATGAGCAGTTCTTC.

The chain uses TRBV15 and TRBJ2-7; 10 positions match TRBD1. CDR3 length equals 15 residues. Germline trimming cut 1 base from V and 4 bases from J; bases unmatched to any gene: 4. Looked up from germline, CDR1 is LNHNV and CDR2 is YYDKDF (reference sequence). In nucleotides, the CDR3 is TGTGCCACCAGCAGAGCGGGACAGGGGAAGTACGAGCAGTACTTC. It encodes CATSRAGQGKYEQYF. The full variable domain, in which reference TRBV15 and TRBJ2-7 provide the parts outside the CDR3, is DAMVIQNPRYQVTQFGKPVTLSCSQTLNHNVMYWYQQKSSQAPKLLFHYYDKDFNNEADTPDNFQSRRPNTSFCFLDIRSPGLGDTAMYLCATSRAGQGKYEQYFGPGTRLTVT.

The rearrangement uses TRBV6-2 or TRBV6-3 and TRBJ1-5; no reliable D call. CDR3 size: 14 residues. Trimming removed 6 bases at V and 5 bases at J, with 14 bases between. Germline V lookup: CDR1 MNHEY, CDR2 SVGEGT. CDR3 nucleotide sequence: TGTGCCAGCAGCGCATCAAGGGCAGATCAGCCCCAGCATTTT. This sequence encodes CASSASRADQPQHF.

The CDR3 nucleotides are TGTGCCAGCAGCTCGGGAGAAAATTCACCCCTCCACTTT. The encoded protein is CASSSGENSPLHF. V gene TRBV27 combines with J gene TRBJ1-6; no clear D. The ends were cut back, 6 bases at V and 7 bases at J, with 10 bases in the middle. Germline V lookup: CDR1 MNHEY, CDR2 SMNVEV (reference sequence). CDR3 size: 13 residues.

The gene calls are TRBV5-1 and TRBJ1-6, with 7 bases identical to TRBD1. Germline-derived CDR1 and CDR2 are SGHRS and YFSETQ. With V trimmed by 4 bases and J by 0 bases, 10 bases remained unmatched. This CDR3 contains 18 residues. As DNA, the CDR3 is TGCGCCAGCAGCCCCGGGACAGCCTCGGCCTCCTATAATTCACCCCTCCACTTT. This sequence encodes CASSPGTASASYNSPLHF.

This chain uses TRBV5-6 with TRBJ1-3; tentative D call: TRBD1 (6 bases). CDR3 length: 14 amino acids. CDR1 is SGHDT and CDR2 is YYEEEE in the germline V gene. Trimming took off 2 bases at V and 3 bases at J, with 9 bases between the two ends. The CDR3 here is CASSLQGSGNTIYF. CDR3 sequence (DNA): TGTGCCAGCAGCTTACAGGGAAGTGGAAACACCATATATTTT.

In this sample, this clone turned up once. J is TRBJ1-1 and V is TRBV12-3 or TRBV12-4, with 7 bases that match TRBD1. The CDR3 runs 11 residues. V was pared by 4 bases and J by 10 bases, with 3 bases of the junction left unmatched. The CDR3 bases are TGTGCCAGCAGTTATGCAGGGGGAGCTTTCTTT. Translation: CASSYAGGAFF.

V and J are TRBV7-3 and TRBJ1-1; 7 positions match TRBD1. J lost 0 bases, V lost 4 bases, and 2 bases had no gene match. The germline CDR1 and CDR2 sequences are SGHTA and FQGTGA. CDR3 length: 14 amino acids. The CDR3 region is CASSWTGMNTEAFF. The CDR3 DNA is TGTGCCAGCAGCTGGACAGGCATGAACACTGAAGCTTTCTTT.

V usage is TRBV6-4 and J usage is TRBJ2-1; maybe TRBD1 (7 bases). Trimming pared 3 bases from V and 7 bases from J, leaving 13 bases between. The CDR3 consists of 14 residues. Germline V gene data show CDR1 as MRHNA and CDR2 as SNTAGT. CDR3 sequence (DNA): TGTGCCAGCAGTGAAAACTCAGGGGGGAATGAGCAGTTCTTC. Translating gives CASSENSGGNEQFF.

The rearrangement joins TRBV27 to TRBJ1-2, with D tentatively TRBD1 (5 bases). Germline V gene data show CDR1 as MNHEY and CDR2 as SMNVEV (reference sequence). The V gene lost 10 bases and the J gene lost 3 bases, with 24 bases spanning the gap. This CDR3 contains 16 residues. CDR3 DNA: TGTGCCACCCTTTTTTCATTGGGAGTGGGGGACTATGGCTACACCTTC. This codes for CATLFSLGVGDYGYTF.

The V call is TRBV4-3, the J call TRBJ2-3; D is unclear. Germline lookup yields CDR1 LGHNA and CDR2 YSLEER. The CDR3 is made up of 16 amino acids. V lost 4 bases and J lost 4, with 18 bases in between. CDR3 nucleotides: TGCGCCAGCAGCCCCTTCGTTCAAGCGCTGGCAGATACGCAGTATTTT. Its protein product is CASSPFVQALADTQYF.

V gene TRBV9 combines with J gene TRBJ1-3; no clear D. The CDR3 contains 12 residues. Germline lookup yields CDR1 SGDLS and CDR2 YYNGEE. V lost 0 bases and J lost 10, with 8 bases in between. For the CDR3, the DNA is TGTGCCAGCAGCGTAGATGGGGTAACCATATATTTT. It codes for CASSVDGVTIYF.

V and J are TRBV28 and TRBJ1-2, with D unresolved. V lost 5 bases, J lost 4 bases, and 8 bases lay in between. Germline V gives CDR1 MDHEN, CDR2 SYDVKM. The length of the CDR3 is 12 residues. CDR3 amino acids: CASSPRAYGYTF. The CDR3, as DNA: TGTGCCAGCAGTCCCCGAGCCTATGGCTACACCTTC.

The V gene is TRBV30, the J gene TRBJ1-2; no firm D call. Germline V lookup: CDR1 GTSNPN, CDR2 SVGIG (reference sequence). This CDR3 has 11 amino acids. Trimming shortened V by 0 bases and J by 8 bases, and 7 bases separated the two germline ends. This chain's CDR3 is CAWSVSGGYTF. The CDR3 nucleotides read TGTGCCTGGAGTGTATCGGGGGGCTACACCTTC.

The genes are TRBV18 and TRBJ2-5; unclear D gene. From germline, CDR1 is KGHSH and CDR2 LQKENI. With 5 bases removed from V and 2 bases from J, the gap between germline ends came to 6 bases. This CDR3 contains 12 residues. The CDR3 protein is CASSAEQETQYF. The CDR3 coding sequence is TGTGCCAGCTCAGCCGAACAAGAGACCCAGTACTTC.

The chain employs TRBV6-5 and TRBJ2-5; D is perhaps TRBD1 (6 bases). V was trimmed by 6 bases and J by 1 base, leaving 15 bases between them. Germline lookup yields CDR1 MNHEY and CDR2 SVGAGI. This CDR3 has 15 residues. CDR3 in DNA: TGTGCCAGCAGGCCCAACAGGGCACTCCAAGAGACCCAGTACTTC. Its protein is CASRPNRALQETQYF.

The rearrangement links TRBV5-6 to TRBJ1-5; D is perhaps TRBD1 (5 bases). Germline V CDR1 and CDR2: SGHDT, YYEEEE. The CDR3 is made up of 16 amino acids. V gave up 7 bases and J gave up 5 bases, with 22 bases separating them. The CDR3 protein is CASPCGNRYAHQPQHF. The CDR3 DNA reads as TGTGCCAGCCCTTGCGGTAACAGGTATGCTCATCAGCCCCAGCATTTT.

As DNA, the CDR3 is TGTGCCAGCAGCCAGGGACGTTCCTCTGGAAACACCATATATTTT. Amino acids: CASSQGRSSGNTIYF. The V and J genes are TRBV3-1 (or the pseudogene TRBV3-2) and TRBJ1-3; D might be TRBD1 (5 bases). The germline V gene encodes CDR1 LGHDT and CDR2 YNNKEL (reference sequence). Trimming left V 3 bases short and J 0 bases short, with 9 bases between. The CDR3 consists of 15 residues.